This TCR beta chain is from a study of blood T cell repertoires in COVID-19. For the study at large: COVID-19 samples, acute and convalescent, were from the United States, Italy and Spain. T cells, B-cell-depleted T cells, or PBMCs supplied cDNA or gDNA.

The CDR3 runs 17 residues. Trimming took 5 bases from V and 6 from J; bases not matched to a gene: 10. Germline lookup yields CDR1 KGHDR and CDR2 SFDVKD. As processed by the authors: Nucleated cell number was recorded as an estimate derived from reference gene primer amplification. Profiled with immunoSEQ multiplex PCR; TCRdb holds only in-frame clones, not every one. The V and J calls and the clone size are those of that table, but D and trimming were determined from the DNA. The table lists 200,000 to 250,000 clones, around 84% of them singletons. This clonotype originated in a woman between 55 and 75 years old who had recovered from COVID-19. Material for sequencing was peripheral blood. The V call is TRBV24-1, the J call TRBJ2-2, with TRBD1 matching 11 bases. The CDR3: CATSAALDRGRAGELFF. For the CDR3, the DNA is TGTGCCACCAGTGCCGCTCTGGACAGGGGGCGGGCCGGGGAGCTGTTTTTT.